The text below deals with one T cell receptor (beta chain). Its target is not known. These data are taken from a study of shared clonotypes between healthy human individuals. The naive CD8 population came from CD45RO-negative cells selected for CCR7, without terminally differentiated effector memory CD45RA+ cells. Sorted subsets were amplified in replicate PCRs using around 220 ng DNA, 32,000 or so T cell genomes. Authors' data handling: Filtering differed because ImmunoSEQ produced junction-only sequences that carried no quality scores. Measured with immunoSEQ multiplex PCR; TCRdb has only the in-frame clones, and not every one. V, J and clone size are those of that table, while D and trimming were read from the DNA. The data show under 2,000,000 clones, with approximately 94% seen just once and more than 0.9% held by the top ten. CDR3 length equals 13 residues. The germline CDR1 and CDR2 sequences are LNHNV and YYDKDF (reference sequence). V was shortened by 0 bases and J by 8 bases, with 10 bases between the two germline ends.

General study points: Non-shared clonotypes displayed generation probabilities falling below those of clonotypes present in all four donors. Generally, estimated richness proved larger in naive subsets than it did in memory subsets.

The receptor's source is a man in his late teens or twenties in good health. The rearrangement joins TRBV15 to TRBJ1-1; D uncertain. The specimen was naive CD8+ T cells sorted from blood. The CDR3 region has the DNA TGTGCCACCAGCAGAGATGCAGGAGTAGAAGCTTTCTTT. This codes for CATSRDAGVEAFF.